The 10 T cell receptor beta chains below come from one sample, sequenced in a study of T cell responses to AZD1222 COVID-19 vaccine. Assay: immunoSEQ multiplex PCR; the TCRdb copy retains only in-frame clones and omits some. Of under 150,000 clones listed, about nine tenths are singletons. Sample: peripheral blood, taken 28 days after the second AZD1222 dose. These receptors all come from an adult who received the AZD1222 COVID-19 vaccine.

The chain has TRBV28 and TRBJ1-5, with D unclear. Looked up from germline, CDR1 is MDHEN and CDR2 is SYDVKM. Trimming pared 5 bases from V and 10 bases from J, leaving 12 bases between. The CDR3 has 12 residues. In DNA form, the CDR3 reads TGTGCCAGCAGTGCTGACATTCGACCCCAGCATTTT. Protein: CASSADIRPQHF.

The chain couples TRBV28 to TRBJ1-6; 7 positions match TRBD1. The CDR3 has 14 residues. Germline CDR1 MDHEN, CDR2 SYDVKM. The ends lost 4 bases at V and 12 bases at J; junction bases unmatched: 9. CDR3 residues: CASSSGQNWEPLHF. The CDR3 DNA is TGTGCCAGCAGTTCGGGACAGAACTGGGAACCCCTCCACTTT.

The chain employs TRBV5-5 and TRBJ1-6; D not certain. V dropped 3 bases and J dropped 9 bases, with 10 bases sitting between them. Germline V gene data show CDR1 as SGHKS and CDR2 as YYEKEE (reference sequence). CDR3 length: 13 amino acids. The CDR3 loop reads CASSWTDGSPLHF. The CDR3 nucleotides read TGTGCCAGCAGCTGGACGGATGGTTCACCCCTCCACTTT.

The chain is built from TRBV6-5 and TRBJ2-5; D is unresolved. The V end lost 6 bases, the J end lost 3 bases, and 11 bases lay between the germline ends. CDR1 is MNHEY, CDR2 SVGAGI, per germline. The CDR3 is 13 residues long. In nucleotides, the CDR3 is TGTGCCAGCAGCCTCGACTGGGAAGAGACCCAGTACTTC. Translation gives CASSLDWEETQYF.

In this sample, this clone turned up once. This chain joins TRBV28 and TRBJ1-2; D is perhaps TRBD1 (6 bases). CDR3 size: 14 residues. Trimming shortened V by 5 bases and J by 11 bases, and 21 bases separated the two germline ends. Germline lookup yields CDR1 MDHEN and CDR2 SYDVKM. CDR3 loop: CASSPWTRQDSYTF. The DNA of the CDR3 is TGTGCCAGCAGTCCGTGGACGCGACAGGATAGTTACACCTTC.

This chain uses TRBV10-3 with TRBJ1-1; D is perhaps TRBD1 (6 bases). Germline loops: CDR1 ENHRY, CDR2 SYGVKD. The CDR3 sequence is 13 residues long. Between the trimmed V and J ends, which lost 6 bases and 1 base, there was a span of 9 bases. The DNA of the CDR3 is TGTGCCATCAGGAAACAGGGGAACACTGAAGCTTTCTTT. Residues: CAIRKQGNTEAFF.

The genes are TRBV27 and TRBJ1-5; a weak D match, TRBD1 (5 bases). V gave up 5 bases and J gave up 0 bases, with 14 bases separating them. The V gene's germline CDR1 is MNHEY and CDR2 SMNVEV (reference sequence). The CDR3 runs to 16 residues. The CDR3 nucleotides are TGTGCCAGCAGTCGTCAGGGAACCTATAGCAATCAGCCCCAGCATTTT. Translating gives CASSRQGTYSNQPQHF.

The chain joins TRBV5-6 to TRBJ1-3; D may be TRBD1 (5 bases). CDR1 and CDR2 from the germline V gene are SGHDT and YYEEEE. This CDR3 is 19 amino acids long. With 4 bases removed from V and 0 bases from J, the gap between germline ends came to 23 bases. The CDR3 DNA is TGTGCCAGCAGCGGGACCGGGATAGGTACATTCATCTCTGGAAACACCATATATTTT. Encoded protein: CASSGTGIGTFISGNTIYF.

The rearrangement uses TRBV25-1 and TRBJ2-3; no reliable D call. This CDR3 is 11 amino acids long. V gave up 8 bases and J gave up 4 bases, with 7 bases separating them. The germline gives CDR1 MGHDK, CDR2 SYGVNS. CDR3 in amino acids: CASYRSDTQYF. The CDR3 nucleotides are TGTGCCAGCTATCGATCAGATACGCAGTATTTT.

The chain couples TRBV3-1 (or the pseudogene TRBV3-2) to TRBJ1-6; D is unclear. Germline CDR1 reads LGHDT; CDR2 reads YNNKEL (reference sequence). The CDR3 is 14 amino acids. Trimming pared 4 bases from V and 7 bases from J, leaving 11 bases between. CDR3 sequence reads: CASSLQGKNSPLHF. The CDR3 coding sequence is TGTGCCAGCAGCCTGCAAGGGAAAAATTCACCCCTCCACTTT.